This T cell receptor (beta chain) was profiled in a study of cytomegalovirus exposure and HLA in healthy donors. The overall study: Of the donors genotyped, approximately 410 in all, about 80% fell in the Caucasian-associated ancestry cluster. General study points: In a later analysis, the majority of CMV-associated beta chains seemingly showed HLA restriction. The presence/absence work took it that sequencing depth was about the same across donors. TCR beta sequences reportedly predicted most subjects' HLA-A and HLA-B alleles accurately.

The CDR3 extends over 16 amino acids. V lost 1 base to trimming and J lost 2 bases, with 13 bases between them. CDR1 SGHDT and CDR2 YYEEEE come from the germline V gene. Only one count was recorded for this clone. Its cognate antigen is unknown. PCR employed 60 Vbeta and 13 Jbeta primers. Some clones are missing from TCRdb's copy, which holds only in-frame ones; the method was immunoSEQ multiplex PCR. The sample includes fewer than 200,000 clones, about four fifths of them seen just once. The J gene is TRBJ2-1, the V gene TRBV5-6; D may be TRBD2 (7 bases). What was sequenced was PBMCs. This sequence originates from a girl under 18 in good health and CMV-seropositive. The CDR3 loop reads CASSLFPGGAYNEQFF. The CDR3 region has the DNA TGTGCCAGCAGCTTGTTCCCGGGGGGCGCCTACAATGAGCAGTTCTTC.